One sample yielded the 25 T cell receptor beta chains listed below, sequenced in a study of CD8 T cells in ankylosing spondylitis. No antigen has been identified for these receptors. TCRdb re-called the 5' RACE reads through MiXCR, storing one row per CDR3 protein. The sample lists a few hundred thousand distinct CDR3 sequences, 20% to 25% seen once, with around 17% in the top ten. Study-level findings and limits: Seven to nine highly homologous variants formed a TCR beta motif that appeared characteristic of ankylosing spondylitis blood.

The sample taken for sequencing was blood, either unsorted or a sorted T cell fraction (not recorded which). Source of these receptors: a male donor with ankylosing spondylitis.

The chain combines TRBV12-3 or TRBV12-4 with TRBJ1-3, with a possible D match to TRBD1 (5 bases). V was cut by 2 bases and J by 2 bases, with 10 bases left in between. The CDR3 runs 15 residues. The CDR3 loop is CASSLLGDPGNTIYF. The CDR3 coding sequence is TGTGCCAGCAGTTTACTAGGGGATCCTGGAAACACCATATATTTT.

This clonotype was seen more than once but under ten times. The CDR3 does not end in the conserved phenylalanine or tryptophan, so this is likely a read error. The DNA is omitted, as the CDR3 cannot be located on it reliably, and the CDR3 follows TCRdb's listing. The CDR3 region is CASSLGTSGRRRY. The chain couples TRBV7-2 to TRBJ2-4; the D segment call TRBD2 is taken from the table without a DNA check. CDR1 is SGHTA and CDR2 is FQGNSA in the germline V gene. The length of the CDR3 is 13 amino acids, counting both ends.

In this sample, this clonotype turned up many times. The chain links TRBV12-3 or TRBV12-4 to TRBJ2-3, with 7 bases fitting TRBD1. The CDR3 has 15 amino acids. Trimming removed 5 bases from V and 1 base from J; junction bases left unmatched: 6. CDR3 DNA sequence: TGTGCCAGCAGTACCCGACAGGGTGGCACAGATACGCAGTATTTT. Translation: CASSTRQGGTDTQYF.

The chain employs TRBV20-1 and TRBJ2-5, with D possibly being TRBD1 (6 bases). Trimming shortened V by 6 bases and J by 0 bases, and 8 bases separated the two germline ends. Looked up from germline, CDR1 is DFQATT and CDR2 is SNEGSKA (reference sequence). The CDR3 sequence is 12 residues long. CDR3 in amino acids: CSARGNQETQYF. The CDR3 DNA reads TGCAGTGCGAGGGGGAACCAAGAGACCCAGTACTTC.

The genes are TRBV3-1 and TRBJ2-7; D might be TRBD1 or TRBD2, each matching 5 bases. Looked up from germline, CDR1 is LGHDT and CDR2 is YNNKEL (reference sequence). Between the trimmed V and J ends, which lost 4 bases and 4 bases, there was a span of 17 bases. The CDR3 totals 15 residues. The CDR3 coding sequence is TGTGCCAGCAGCCCCCGGGACGGCCAGCGGTACGAGCAGTACTTC. Protein product: CASSPRDGQRYEQYF.

The chain has TRBV6-1 and TRBJ2-5; TRBD2 aligns across 7 bases. With V trimmed by 5 bases and J by 1 base, 10 bases remained unmatched. Germline values: CDR1 MNHNS, CDR2 SASEGT. This CDR3 has 16 residues. In DNA, the CDR3 is TGTGCCAGCAGTCAGCGACTAGCTGATACCCAAGAGACCCAGTACTTC. Amino acid sequence: CASSQRLADTQETQYF.

This clonotype was recorded once. The chain recombines TRBV15 with TRBJ2-5; no firm D call. This CDR3 has 16 residues. The ends were cut back, 0 bases at V and 7 bases at J, with 18 bases in the middle. The germline CDR1 and CDR2 sequences are LNHNV and YYDKDF (reference sequence). CDR3 DNA sequence: TGTGCCACCAGCAGAGATCCCCCAGGCTCCACGGGGACCCAGTACTTC. Protein: CATSRDPPGSTGTQYF.

This clonotype appeared a few times. The chain recombines TRBV5-1 with TRBJ2-2; a possible D gene is TRBD2 (6 bases). V was pared by 4 bases and J by 6 bases, with 16 bases between. Germline values: CDR1 SGHRS, CDR2 YFSETQ. CDR3 length equals 15 residues. The CDR3 DNA sequence: TGCGCCAGCAGCCCCAGGACTACTAGGGCCGGGGAGCTGTTTTTT. It is translated as CASSPRTTRAGELFF.

V is TRBV5-1 and J is TRBJ1-4, with 7 positions matching TRBD1. Losses at the gene ends were 4 bases for V and 0 bases for J; bases not matched to a gene: 3. Germline V gene data show CDR1 as SGHRS and CDR2 as YFSETQ. The CDR3 has 15 amino acids. CDR3 nucleotide sequence: TGCGCCAGCAGCCCCAGGGGGGCAACTAATGAAAAACTGTTTTTT. It yields the protein CASSPRGATNEKLFF. The full variable domain, completed using reference TRBV5-1 and TRBJ1-4, is KAGVTQTPRYLIKTRGQQVTLSCSPISGHRSVSWYQQTPGQGLQFLFEYFSETQRNKGNFPGRFSGRQFSNSRSEMNVSTLELGDSALYLCASSPRGATNEKLFFGSGTQLSVL.

This chain links TRBV28 with TRBJ1-1; the match to TRBD1 covers 7 bases. Germline CDR1 reads MDHEN; CDR2 reads SYDVKM. V gave up 5 bases and J gave up 6 bases; unmatched junction bases: 9. This CDR3 is 14 amino acids long. The CDR3 spells CASSLPGTAPEAFF. In nucleotides, the CDR3 is TGTGCCAGCAGTCTCCCGGGGACAGCTCCTGAAGCTTTCTTT.

The rearrangement joins TRBV28 to TRBJ1-6; no clear D gene. This CDR3 has 12 residues. Germline V CDR1 and CDR2: MDHEN, SYDVKM. The V end lost 3 bases, the J end lost 5 bases, and 2 bases lay between the germline ends. The chain's CDR3 is CASSLNNSPLHF. CDR3 in DNA: TGTGCCAGCAGTTTGAATAATTCACCCCTCCACTTT. The full variable domain, its missing parts supplied by reference TRBV28 and TRBJ1-6, is DVKVTQSSRYLVKRTGEKVFLECVQDMDHENMFWYRQDPGLGLRLIYFSYDVKMKEKGDIPEGYSVSREKKERFSLILESASTNQTSMYLCASSLNNSPLHFGNGTRLTVT.

The sample holds a few counts of this clonotype. This chain connects TRBV9 to TRBJ2-5, with D possibly being TRBD2 (5 bases). This CDR3 has 13 residues. Looked up from germline, CDR1 is SGDLS and CDR2 is YYNGEE. The V and J ends lost 0 bases and 5 bases respectively, with 8 bases between them. CDR3 bases: TGTGCCAGCAGCGTAGTCCCGGGGGAGACCCAGTACTTC. Residues: CASSVVPGETQYF.

This clonotype was detected a few times. This rearrangement joins TRBV4-2 to TRBJ2-3; TRBD2 aligns across 7 bases. V lost 1 base, J lost 2 bases, and 6 bases stayed unmatched. Looked up from germline, CDR1 is LGHNA and CDR2 is YNFKEQ. CDR3 length: 16 amino acids. CDR3 DNA: TGTGCCAGCAGCCAAGCAGTGGGGGACTACACAGATACGCAGTATTTT. This gives the protein CASSQAVGDYTDTQYF.

This clonotype was recorded a few times. The chain uses TRBV20-1 and TRBJ2-1; a possible D gene is TRBD2 (5 bases). The V end was cut by 7 bases, the J end by 6 bases, with 10 bases between. CDR1 is DFQATT and CDR2 is SNEGSKA in the germline V gene (reference sequence). CDR3 length: 11 amino acids. CDR3: CSVGSVNEQFF. The DNA for the CDR3 is TGCAGTGTGGGTAGCGTCAATGAGCAGTTCTTC.

This clonotype turned up a few times. The CDR3 sequence is CASSHRDPWDEQYF. As DNA, the CDR3 is TGTGCCAGCAGTCACCGGGACCCATGGGACGAGCAGTACTTC. The chain is built from TRBV6-5 and TRBJ2-7; D tentatively reads TRBD1 or TRBD2 (5 bases each). CDR3 length equals 14 residues. Germline CDR1 MNHEY, CDR2 SVGAGI. Deletions cut 5 bases from V and 5 bases from J, with 16 bases between.

Ten or more counts support this clonotype. The J gene is TRBJ2-5, the V gene TRBV20-1, with a possible D match to TRBD2 (5 bases). V was trimmed by 5 bases and J by 3 bases, leaving 13 bases between them. CDR3 length equals 13 residues. CDR1 DFQATT and CDR2 SNEGSKA come from the germline V gene (reference sequence). CDR3 DNA sequence: TGCAGTGCTCACGAGGAGCGGAAAGAGACCCAGTACTTC. It is translated as CSAHEERKETQYF.

The chain employs TRBV30 and TRBJ2-3, with a possible D match to TRBD1 (6 bases). Germline assignment: CDR1 GTSNPN and CDR2 SVGIG (reference sequence). V was clipped by 4 bases and J by 2 bases, with 13 bases between them. This CDR3 region has 14 residues. The CDR3 protein is CAWIQGRATDTQYF. The CDR3 DNA sequence: TGTGCCTGGATACAGGGAAGGGCCACAGATACGCAGTATTTT.

V is TRBV6-5 and J is TRBJ2-5; TRBD2 matches at 9 bases. J was trimmed by 4 bases and V by 2 bases; bases with no gene match: 8. This CDR3 comprises 16 residues. Germline CDR1 MNHEY, CDR2 SVGAGI. CDR3 sequence reads: CASSYVSGRGRETQYF. The CDR3 bases are TGTGCCAGCAGTTACGTTAGCGGGAGAGGGCGAGAGACCCAGTACTTC.

This clonotype was seen a handful of times. The chain is built from TRBV5-1 and TRBJ2-3; D might be TRBD1 or TRBD2, each matching 6 bases. The CDR3 covers 17 residues. CDR1 is SGHRS and CDR2 is YFSETQ in the germline V gene. V was trimmed by 1 base and J by 6 bases, leaving 21 bases between them. CDR3: CASSLWPGGSRPDTQYF. As DNA, the CDR3 is TGCGCCAGCAGCTTGTGGCCCGGGGGCTCCCGGCCGGATACGCAGTATTTT.

This clonotype was observed a few times. V and J are TRBV12-3 or TRBV12-4 and TRBJ2-5, with 11 bases aligning to TRBD1. This CDR3 contains 15 residues. V shed 4 bases, J shed 5 bases, and the junction held 6 bases outside the gene matches. CDR3 residues: CASSWGTGGMETQYF. The CDR3 nucleotides read TGTGCCAGCAGTTGGGGGACAGGGGGTATGGAGACCCAGTACTTC.

This chain links TRBV5-1 with TRBJ1-1; 9 nucleotides match TRBD1. The length of the CDR3 is 14 residues. Unmatched junction bases numbered 2, after V lost 4 bases and J lost 1 base. Per germline, CDR1 SGHRS and CDR2 YFSETQ. CDR3 protein: CASSRTGANTEAFF. Here the CDR3 DNA reads TGCGCCAGCAGCAGGACAGGGGCGAACACTGAAGCTTTCTTT.

This clonotype was recorded a few times. DNA for the CDR3: TGTGCCAGCAGCTCAGGACAGGGGATAAACACCGGGGAGCTGTTTTTT. It translates to CASSSGQGINTGELFF. The J gene is TRBJ2-2, the V gene TRBV7-3, with TRBD1 identical over 9 bases. V shed 4 bases and J 2 bases; nucleotides not matched to a gene: 5. In germline, CDR1 is SGHTA, CDR2 FQGTGA. The CDR3 consists of 16 residues.

This rearrangement joins TRBV7-2 to TRBJ2-7, with a possible D match to TRBD2 (6 bases). CDR3 length: 15 amino acids. Germline CDR1 is SGHTA and CDR2 is FQGNSA. Trimming took 1 base from V and 4 from J, leaving 14 bases between them. The CDR3 nucleotides read TGTGCCAGCAGCTTAGGGGCGGGAAGGGCGTACGAGCAGTACTTC. Its protein is CASSLGAGRAYEQYF. The variable domain in full, with the rest retrieved from reference TRBV7-2 and TRBJ2-7, is GAGVSQSPSNKVTEKGKDVELRCDPISGHTALYWYRQSLGQGLEFLIYFQGNSAPDKSGLPSDRFSAERTGGSVSTLTIQRTQQEDSAVYLCASSLGAGRAYEQYFGPGTRLTVT.

This clonotype has a handful of counts. The genes are TRBV10-3 and TRBJ2-7; the match to TRBD1 covers 8 bases. V shed 6 bases, J shed 1 base, and the junction held 5 bases outside the gene matches. This CDR3 spans 14 amino acids. The germline CDR1 and CDR2 sequences are ENHRY and SYGVKD. CDR3 sequence reads: CAIRTRDRSYEQYF. CDR3 DNA: TGTGCCATCAGGACCCGGGACAGGTCCTACGAGCAGTACTTC.

This clonotype was observed a handful of times. The chain recombines TRBV7-9 with TRBJ2-1; D gene ambiguous. This CDR3 region has 14 residues. Germline loops: CDR1 SEHNR, CDR2 FQNEAQ (reference sequence). The germline V and J ends were trimmed by 5 bases and 5 bases, with 13 bases remaining between them. CDR3 coding DNA: TGTGCCAGCAGCCCGGACGCCGGTGACAATGAGCAGTTCTTC. Its protein is CASSPDAGDNEQFF.